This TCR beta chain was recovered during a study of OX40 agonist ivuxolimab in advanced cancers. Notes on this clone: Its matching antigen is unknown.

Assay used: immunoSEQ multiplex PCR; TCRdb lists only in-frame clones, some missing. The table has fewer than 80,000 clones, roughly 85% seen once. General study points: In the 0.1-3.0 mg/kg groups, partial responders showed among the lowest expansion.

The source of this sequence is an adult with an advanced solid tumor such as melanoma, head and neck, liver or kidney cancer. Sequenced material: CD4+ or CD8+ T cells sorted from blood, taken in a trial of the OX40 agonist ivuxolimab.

DNA for the CDR3: TGTGCCTGGAGAAGGACGGGGGCCGGGACCCAGTACTTC. Its protein is CAWRRTGAGTQYF. The V gene is TRBV30, the J gene TRBJ2-5, with D perhaps TRBD1 or TRBD2 (6 bases each). This CDR3 contains 13 residues. The germline V gene has CDR1 GTSNPN and CDR2 SVGIG (reference sequence). Trimming removed 3 bases at V and 7 bases at J, with 15 bases between.